This entry lists 29 T cell receptor beta chains sequenced from one sample in a study of tumor-infiltrating lymphocytes in primary liver carcinoma. Unsorted bulk tissue (roughly 19-31 mg) underwent RNA and DNA co-extraction. From 500 to 600 ng of total RNA, TCR beta-specific cDNA was reverse-transcribed using a constant-region primer. Three rounds of nested multiplex PCR with slightly modified ARM-PCR produced TCR beta libraries. TRBV1-TRBV30 forward primers paired with a C-beta reverse primer were used in the first two PCR rounds, which ran around 10 cycles each. TCRdb reprocessed the multiplex PCR reads with MiXCR, giving one entry per CDR3 protein. The table records under 85,000 distinct CDR3 sequences, 72% of them present only once. Sequenced material: liver tumor tissue from sampling region 1. Subset given: tumor region T1, superior pole. These receptor sequences come from a middle-aged man with primary liver carcinoma and hepatitis B virus infection.

This clonotype was detected ten times or more. The rearrangement joins TRBV5-4 to TRBJ1-1; D is possibly TRBD1 (5 bases). The CDR3 contains 17 residues. Trimming cost V 0 bases and J 4 bases, with 19 bases left between them. Germline CDR1 is SGHNT and CDR2 is YYREEE (reference sequence). CDR3 DNA sequence: TGTGCCAGCAGCTTGGGACGGCCCGTCCCAGGGAGCACTGAAGCTTTCTTT. It specifies CASSLGRPVPGSTEAFF.

This clonotype appeared once. No conserved phenylalanine or tryptophan ends this CDR3, so it is likely a read error. No DNA is shown, since the ends of the CDR3 on it are uncertain; the CDR3 is the one TCRdb lists. The rearrangement links TRBV12-3 or TRBV12-4 to TRBJ2-1. The CDR3 extends over 12 residues, inclusive of both ends. Here the CDR3 reads CASSPLFNEEFL.

On this clonotype: One end of the junction does not line up with germline, which may come from a read error. This chain connects TRBV6-6 to TRBJ2-7; unclear D gene. The CDR3 spans 12 residues. The germline V gene has CDR1 MNHNY and CDR2 SVGAGI (reference sequence). DNA of the CDR3: TGTGCCGGCAGTTCGGTACTTTACGAGCAGTACTTC. It is translated as CAGSSVLYEQYF.

To note about this clonotype: Sequence at one end of the junction differs from germline and may be a read error. The rearrangement links TRBV29-1 to TRBJ2-1; 7 bases fit TRBD2. Germline V gene data show CDR1 as SQVTM and CDR2 as ANQGSEA. The CDR3 totals 14 residues. Written as DNA, the CDR3 is TGCAGCGTCGCCCGAACGCTAGCGGAGAGCGAGCACTTCTTC. Translation: CSVARTLAESEHFF.

This clonotype was seen only a few times. Possible read error: a much larger clone is one base away. The chain carries TRBV12-3 or TRBV12-4 and TRBJ2-5; 8 positions match TRBD1. Trimming at V came to 8 bases and at J to 1 base, leaving 9 bases not matched to a gene. The length of the CDR3 is 15 residues. Written as DNA, the CDR3 is TGTGCCAGCGGCTCGGACAGGGCTCCCCAAGAGACCCAGTACTTC. Translation: CASGSDRAPQETQYF.

On this clonotype itself: The conserved closing phenylalanine or tryptophan is absent in this CDR3, likely reflecting a read error. This chain uses TRBV12-3 or TRBV12-4 with TRBJ2-1; D may be TRBD2 (5 bases). Trimming took off 7 bases at V and 6 bases at J, with 13 bases between the two ends. This CDR3 region has 13 residues. The CDR3 DNA sequence: TGTGCCAGCAACTGGAGAGCGGTCAATGAGCAGTTCTTA. It yields the protein CASNWRAVNEQFL.

A word on this clonotype: The CDR3 carries no conserved terminal phenylalanine or tryptophan, so it likely arises from a read error. The V call is TRBV11-3, the J call TRBJ2-2; unclear D gene. The CDR3 runs 12 residues. CDR1 and CDR2 (germline): SGHNT, YENEEA. V gave up 5 bases and J gave up 10 bases, with 11 bases separating them. CDR3 sequence: CASSLYGEELFL. The CDR3 nucleotides are TGTGCCAGCAGCCTTTACGGCGAGGAGCTGTTTTTA.

Concerning this clonotype itself: A much larger clone differs by one base, so this may be a read error. The V and J genes are TRBV28 and TRBJ2-3; the D gene is possibly TRBD1 (6 bases). The CDR3 has 14 amino acids. Germline loops: CDR1 MDHEN, CDR2 SYDVKM. Trimming stripped 7 bases from V and 7 bases from J, with 18 bases between. The CDR3 coding sequence is TGTGCCAGCAAAGACGAGACAGGTCGCTATACGCAGTATTTT. Its translation: CASKDETGRYTQYF.

The genes are TRBV29-1 and TRBJ2-4; D gene uncertain. V lost 3 bases to trimming and J lost 7 bases, with 16 bases between them. From germline, CDR1 is SQVTM and CDR2 ANQGSEA. The CDR3 has 14 residues. Here the CDR3 DNA reads TGCAGCGTTGAGGCATATGGGTATAGTAACATTCAGTACTTC. Its protein is CSVEAYGYSNIQYF. Variable domain in full (rest from reference TRBV29-1 and TRBJ2-4): SAVISQKPSRDICQRGTSLTIQCQVDSQVTMMFWYRQQPGQSLTLIATANQGSEATYESGFVIDKFPISRPNLTFSTLTVSNMSPEDSSIYLCSVEAYGYSNIQYFGAGTRLSVL.

To note about this clonotype: At one boundary the junction diverges from the germline segment, which might be a read error. The genes are TRBV5-1 and TRBJ2-1; 8 bases align to TRBD2. Germline V gene sequence: CDR1 SGHRS, CDR2 YFSETQ. The CDR3 runs 16 residues. CDR3 DNA sequence: TGCCCCAGCAGCTTGGGGCCTAGCGGGCACGACAACGAGCAGTTCTTC. Translating gives CPSSLGPSGHDNEQFF.

As to this clonotype: One end of the junction varies from germline; a read error may be responsible. The chain recombines TRBV5-1 with TRBJ1-1, with 9 bases fitting TRBD1. The germline CDR1 and CDR2 sequences are SGHRS and YFSETQ. The CDR3 has 18 residues. The CDR3 reads CASSLGRTGVAVNTEASF. The CDR3 DNA is TGCGCCAGCAGCTTGGGTCGGACAGGGGTTGCCGTGAACACTGAAGCTTCCTTT.

The chain is built from TRBV7-3 and TRBJ2-5; D is perhaps TRBD2 (6 bases). Germline CDR1 reads SGHTA; CDR2 reads FQGTGA. V dropped 0 bases and J dropped 7 bases, with 12 bases sitting between them. The CDR3 length is 14 residues. CDR3 nucleotide sequence: TGTGCCAGCAGCTTAACGTGGGGGGACGGGACCCAGTACTTC. Protein product: CASSLTWGDGTQYF.

This clonotype was seen just once. The junction shows a germline mismatch at one end, possibly a read error. V gene TRBV14 combines with J gene TRBJ1-2; TRBD1 might be the D (5 bases). The CDR3 is made up of 14 amino acids. Germline V CDR1 and CDR2: SGHDN, FVKESK. CDR3 nucleotide sequence: TGTGGCAGCAGCCAAGTCGGGGGTGACTATGGCTACACTTTC. Translation: CGSSQVGGDYGYTF.

As concerns this clonotype: It is likely a read error, because the conserved phenylalanine at the end of the CDR3 is missing. V usage is TRBV11-2 and J usage is TRBJ2-2; the D is unclear. Germline CDR1 is SGHAT and CDR2 is FQNNGV. The V and J ends lost 0 bases and 6 bases respectively, with 11 bases between them. The CDR3 consists of 15 residues. The CDR3 here is CASSLDRPRAGELFV. The CDR3 coding sequence is TGTGCCAGCAGCTTAGACAGGCCCCGGGCCGGGGAGCTGTTTGTT.

In regard to this clonotype: Relative to the germline gene, one junction end is altered; a read error may explain this. The rearrangement links TRBV10-2 to TRBJ2-5; TRBD2 matches 10 bases. Germline V gives CDR1 WSHSY, CDR2 SAAADI. The CDR3 runs 14 residues. The CDR3 coding sequence is TGCACCAGCAGAGATACTAGCGGGGCGGGGACCCAGTACTTC. Its translation: CTSRDTSGAGTQYF.

With regard to this clonotype: One junction end does not reproduce the germline sequence, and a read error may be involved. V is TRBV11-3 and J is TRBJ1-1; D unclear. Germline V gene data show CDR1 as SGHNT and CDR2 as YENEEA. This CDR3 has 12 residues. DNA for the CDR3: TGTACCAGCGGCTTCGATAACACTGAAGCTTTCTTT. It is translated as CTSGFDNTEAFF.

Note on this clonotype: A much larger clone sits a single nucleotide away, making a read error possible. DNA of the CDR3: TGCAGTGCTAGAGGTCTGGCGGGAGCCGAAGAGACCCAGTACTTC. The encoded protein is CSARGLAGAEETQYF. This chain links TRBV20-1 with TRBJ2-5; TRBD2 matches 7 bases. From germline, CDR1 is DFQATT and CDR2 SNEGSKA (reference sequence). CDR3 length equals 15 residues. After removal of 1 base from V and 3 bases from J, the junction contained 8 bases not matched to a gene.

V usage is TRBV29-1 and J usage is TRBJ2-1; 9 nucleotides line up with TRBD1. This CDR3 has 12 residues. CDR1 SQVTM and CDR2 ANQGSEA come from the germline V gene. The CDR3 DNA follows: TGCGACGTTGAAGGGACAGGGAATGAGCAGTTCTTC. Its translation is CDVEGTGNEQFF.

Turning to this clonotype: This could be a read error, since a much larger clone is one nucleotide away. In DNA form, the CDR3 reads TGTGCCAGCAGTGGCGGGACACTTTCCACAGATACGCACTATTTT. Protein sequence: CASSGGTLSTDTHYF. This sequence joins TRBV2 and TRBJ2-3, with D perhaps being TRBD1 or TRBD2 (6 bases each). The germline V gene has CDR1 SNHLY and CDR2 FYNNEI. The CDR3 totals 15 residues.

As regards this clonotype: A much larger clone lies one base from this, so it may be a read error. The chain links TRBV7-9 to TRBJ2-3, with D possibly being TRBD1 (7 bases). From germline, CDR1 is SEHNR and CDR2 FQNEAQ (reference sequence). Between the trimmed V and J ends, which lost 8 bases and 2 bases, there was a span of 17 bases. The CDR3 is made up of 15 amino acids. The CDR3 sequence is CASQGGGPNTDTQYF. CDR3 nucleotide sequence: TGTGCCAGCCAGGGGGGAGGACCTAACACAGATACGCAGTATTTT.

The rearrangement joins TRBV6-5 to TRBJ2-5, with TRBD2 matching over 7 bases. The CDR3 is 14 amino acids. Germline V lookup: CDR1 MNHEY, CDR2 SVGAGI. V was clipped by 7 bases and J by 7 bases; unmatched bases: 12. Here the CDR3 DNA reads TGTGCCAGCATTCAAGCGGGATCTTGGGGGACCCAGTACTTC. Its protein product is CASIQAGSWGTQYF.

CDR3 residues: CASAGQGGSTGELFF. The CDR3 nucleotides are TGTGCCAGCGCCGGACAGGGGGGTTCCACCGGGGAGCTGTTTTTT. J is TRBJ2-2 and V is TRBV2; 10 bases are a match to TRBD1. The CDR3 contains 15 residues. Germline V gene sequence: CDR1 SNHLY, CDR2 FYNNEI. V shed 8 bases and J 4 bases; nucleotides not matched to a gene: 7.

As to this clonotype: Just one base apart from a much larger clone, this may be a read error. The chain couples TRBV5-1 to TRBJ1-5; D gene ambiguous. Germline V lookup: CDR1 SGHRS, CDR2 YFSETQ. The CDR3 is 13 residues long. The CDR3 reads CVSSLAGGQPQHF. CDR3 nucleotides: TGCGTCAGCAGCTTGGCGGGCGGACAGCCCCAGCATTTT.

The CDR3 DNA sequence: TGTGCCAGCAGGCCCCAACTAGCGGGCCTATCCTACGAGCAGTACTTC. As protein: CASRPQLAGLSYEQYF. The genes are TRBV28 and TRBJ2-7; 9 nucleotides match TRBD2. V gave up 6 bases and J gave up 1 base; unmatched junction bases: 10. From germline, CDR1 is MDHEN and CDR2 SYDVKM. CDR3 length equals 16 residues.

Worth noting for this clonotype: At one end the junction does not follow the germline gene, possibly because of a read error. The chain is built from TRBV29-1 and TRBJ2-6; D may correspond to TRBD1 or TRBD2 (7 bases each). Germline-derived CDR1 and CDR2 are SQVTM and ANQGSEA. CDR3 length equals 13 residues. The CDR3 DNA reads TGCAGCATGATGACAGGGAGGGCCAACGTCCTGATTTTC. It specifies CSMMTGRANVLIF.

Turning to this clonotype: This clone may be a read error of a much larger clone one base away. The rearrangement uses TRBV28 and TRBJ1-1; D gene ambiguous. Trimming cost V 2 bases and J 3 bases, with 10 bases left between them. The CDR3 is made up of 14 amino acids. The germline V gene has CDR1 MDHEN and CDR2 SYDVKM. CDR3 sequence: CASSLGMDYTEAFF. The CDR3 nucleotides are TGTGCCAGCAGTTTAGGTATGGATTACACTGAAGCTTTCTTT.

Turning to this clonotype: This may arise from a read error, as a much more abundant clone is one base away. The chain has TRBV5-4 and TRBJ2-5; 9 nucleotides match TRBD2. Unmatched junction bases numbered 12, after V lost 5 bases and J lost 1 base. The germline CDR1 and CDR2 sequences are SGHNT and YYREEE (reference sequence). The CDR3 totals 17 residues. CDR3 residues: CASRSGLAREFQETQYF. CDR3 nucleotide sequence: TGTGCCAGCAGATCGGGACTAGCCCGAGAATTCCAAGAGACCCAGTACTTC.

The gene calls are TRBV6-2 or TRBV6-3 and TRBJ2-3; the D is unclear. Germline V CDR1 and CDR2: MNHEY, SVGEGT. CDR3 length: 16 residues. The ends were cut back, 5 bases at V and 2 bases at J, with 17 bases in the middle. CDR3 residues: CASSPSSSILTDTQYF. The CDR3 DNA reads TGTGCCAGCAGTCCCTCCTCGAGCATCCTCACAGATACGCAGTATTTT.

This clonotype came up once. It may be a read error: a sequence one base away is much more abundant. V usage is TRBV28 and J usage is TRBJ1-5; D gene unclear. V was trimmed by 5 bases and J by 4 bases, leaving 12 bases between them. Per germline, CDR1 MDHEN and CDR2 SYDVKM. The CDR3 is 14 amino acids. Here the CDR3 reads CASSPPSGNQPQHF. CDR3 in DNA: TGTGCCAGCAGTCCACCGAGCGGTAATCAGCCCCAGCATTTT.